This is a list of T cell receptor beta chains from one sample in a study of OX40 agonist ivuxolimab in advanced cancers. Data came from immunoSEQ multiplex PCR; TCRdb stores just in-frame clones and leaves some out. The data contain 60,000 or so clones, about 90% of them singletons. The starting material was CD4+ or CD8+ T cells sorted from blood, obtained in a trial of the OX40 agonist ivuxolimab. These receptors all come from an adult with an advanced solid tumor such as melanoma, head and neck, liver or kidney cancer. CDR3s include the opening cysteine and the closing phenylalanine or tryptophan. The D gene is left open where the match is weak. The size of a clone is reported for some rows only, either as once, few or many, or as a class for expanded clones.

D,V,size,J,DNA,CDR3
.,TRBV2,.,TRBJ1-5,TGTGCCAGCACCTCAGGGGATAGCAATCAGCCCCAGCATTTT,CASTSGDSNQPQHF
TRBD1,TRBV2,once,TRBJ2-1,TGTGCCAGCAGCCCGGGACAGGGATACAATGAGCAGTTCTTC,CASSPGQGYNEQFF
.,TRBV29-1,few,TRBJ1-2,TGCAGCCTTAAGGGCCAGGGTAGCTATGGCTACACCTTC,CSLKGQGSYGYTF
.,TRBV6-5,.,TRBJ2-5,TGTGCCAGCACTCCCGGGACCTCGGGAGAGACCCAGTACTTC,CASTPGTSGETQYF
.,TRBV7-9,.,TRBJ2-2,TGTGCCAGCAGCGACTCAAGAGGCGGCACCGGGGAGCTGTTTTTT,CASSDSRGGTGELFF
.,TRBV5-1,.,TRBJ2-4,TGCGCCAGCAGCGGGGACTCGTACATTCAGTACTTC,CASSGDSYIQYF
.,TRBV6-4,.,TRBJ1-2,TGTGCCAGCATTCGACTGGGTACCGAGGGCTATGGCTACACCTTC,CASIRLGTEGYGYTF
TRBD2,TRBV27,.,TRBJ2-1,TGTGCCAGCACTCTGGGGGCAGCGGGGGGTCCTAATGAGCAGTTCTTC,CASTLGAAGGPNEQFF
TRBD1,TRBV5-5,.,TRBJ2-7,TGTGCCAGCAGATTCGACAGGGGGAGAAACGAGCAGTACTTC,CASRFDRGRNEQYF
.,TRBV4-1,.,TRBJ2-7,TGCGCCAGCAGCCAATTGAATGGACTCGCCTACGAGCAGTACTTC,CASSQLNGLAYEQYF
TRBD2,TRBV7-9,.,TRBJ2-7,TGTGCTAGCAGCACCAGCGGGGGAAGGCACGAGCAGTACTTC,CASSTSGGRHEQYF
.,TRBV4-1,.,TRBJ2-7,TGCGCCAGCAGCCAAGAACCCATGGACCCTTACTACTTC,CASSQEPMDPYYF
.,TRBV6-1,.,TRBJ1-2,TGTGCCAGCAGTGAATCTGCGGGGTTGATGCATGGCTACACCTTC,CASSESAGLMHGYTF
.,TRBV7-8,.,TRBJ1-2,TGTGCCAGCAGCTTAGCGGGGAAGAGAGATGGCTACACCTTC,CASSLAGKRDGYTF
.,TRBV27,.,TRBJ1-5,TGTGCCAGCAGTGTCTTCGGAGGGGATGGCAATCAGCCCCAGCATTTT,CASSVFGGDGNQPQHF
TRBD1,TRBV27,.,TRBJ1-2,TGTGCCAGCACTGAGACGGGACAGGGACTCTTTTATGGCTACACCTTC,CASTETGQGLFYGYTF
.,TRBV6-6,.,TRBJ2-1,TGTGCCAGCAGTCAGGGGGGTGAGCAGTTCTTC,CASSQGGEQFF
TRBD1,TRBV28,.,TRBJ1-5,TGTGCCAGCAGTATCACAGGGGGCCGGCAGCCCCAGCATTTT,CASSITGGRQPQHF